Sequencing of this T cell receptor beta chain was carried out in a study of blood T cell repertoires in COVID-19. About the research overall: The cDNA or gDNA used as material had been derived from T cells, B-cell-depleted T cells, or PBMCs.

The V gene's germline CDR1 is SGHNT and CDR2 YYREEE (reference sequence). After removal of 5 bases from V and 2 bases from J, the junction contained 4 bases not matched to a gene. The CDR3 is 15 amino acids. In the study's own analysis: Reference gene primer amplification gave estimated nucleated cell counts. Assay used: immunoSEQ multiplex PCR; TCRdb lists only in-frame clones, some missing. Clonal size and the V and J genes are those of that table, whereas D and trimming came from the DNA. The sample has 150,000 to 200,000 clones, around 81% seen once. The sequence came from a woman in her forties with COVID-19, enrolled during active disease. The J gene is TRBJ1-4, the V gene TRBV5-4; 9 bases agree with TRBD1. Source material: peripheral blood. The CDR3 loop reads CASSYTGGTNEKLFF. CDR3 bases: TGTGCCAGCAGTTATACAGGGGGCACTAATGAAAAACTGTTTTTT.